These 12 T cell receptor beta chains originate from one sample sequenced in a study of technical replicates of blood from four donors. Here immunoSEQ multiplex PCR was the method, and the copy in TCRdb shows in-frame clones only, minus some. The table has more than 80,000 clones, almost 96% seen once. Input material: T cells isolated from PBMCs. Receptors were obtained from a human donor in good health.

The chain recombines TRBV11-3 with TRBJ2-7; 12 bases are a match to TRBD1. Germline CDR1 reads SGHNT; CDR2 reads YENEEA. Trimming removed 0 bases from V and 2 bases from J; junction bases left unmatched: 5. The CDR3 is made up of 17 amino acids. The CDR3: CASSLDLGTGGTYEQYF. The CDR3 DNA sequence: TGTGCCAGCAGCTTAGATCTCGGGACAGGGGGCACCTACGAGCAGTACTTC.

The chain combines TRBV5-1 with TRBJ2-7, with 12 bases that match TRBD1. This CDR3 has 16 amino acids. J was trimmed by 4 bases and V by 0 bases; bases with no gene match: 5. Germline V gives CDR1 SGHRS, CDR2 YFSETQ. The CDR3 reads CASSLDPGQGAYEQYF. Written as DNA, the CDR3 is TGCGCCAGCAGCTTGGATCCGGGACAGGGGGCTTACGAGCAGTACTTC. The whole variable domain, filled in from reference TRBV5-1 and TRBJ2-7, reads KAGVTQTPRYLIKTRGQQVTLSCSPISGHRSVSWYQQTPGQGLQFLFEYFSETQRNKGNFPGRFSGRQFSNSRSEMNVSTLELGDSALYLCASSLDPGQGAYEQYFGPGTRLTVT.

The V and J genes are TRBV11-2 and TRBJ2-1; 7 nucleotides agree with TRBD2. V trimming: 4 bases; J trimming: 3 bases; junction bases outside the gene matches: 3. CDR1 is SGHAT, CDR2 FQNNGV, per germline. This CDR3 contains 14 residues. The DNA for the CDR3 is TGTGCCAGCAGCTCCTTAGCGGGCTACAATGAGCAGTTCTTC. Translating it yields CASSSLAGYNEQFF.

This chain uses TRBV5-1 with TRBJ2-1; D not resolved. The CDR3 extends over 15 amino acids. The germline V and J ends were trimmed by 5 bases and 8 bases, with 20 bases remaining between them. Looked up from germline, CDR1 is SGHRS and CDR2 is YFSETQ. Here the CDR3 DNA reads TGCGCCAGCAGAACAAACGGCATACTACTCGATGAGCAGTTCTTC. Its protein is CASRTNGILLDEQFF.

The CDR3 DNA sequence: TGTGCCACCAGCAGCAGGGAAGTGGGGATGAATGAGCAGTTCTTC. Its translation is CATSSREVGMNEQFF. The chain is built from TRBV15 and TRBJ2-1; TRBD1 is a possible D gene (5 bases). This CDR3 is 15 amino acids long. CDR1 is LNHNV and CDR2 is YYDKDF in the germline V gene (reference sequence). Trimming stripped 3 bases from V and 7 bases from J, with 16 bases between.

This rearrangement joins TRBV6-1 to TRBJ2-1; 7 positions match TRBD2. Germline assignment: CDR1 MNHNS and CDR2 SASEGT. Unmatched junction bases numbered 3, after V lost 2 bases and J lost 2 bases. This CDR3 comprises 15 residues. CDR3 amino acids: CASSEILAAYNEQFF. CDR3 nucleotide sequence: TGTGCCAGCAGTGAAATCCTAGCGGCCTACAATGAGCAGTTCTTC.

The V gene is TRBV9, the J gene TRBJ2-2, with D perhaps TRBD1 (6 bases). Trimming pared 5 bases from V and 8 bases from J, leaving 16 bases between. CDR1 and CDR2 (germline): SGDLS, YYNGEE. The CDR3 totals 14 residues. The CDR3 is CASRPTQGSGELFF. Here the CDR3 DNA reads TGTGCCAGCAGACCTACTCAGGGGTCAGGGGAGCTGTTTTTT.

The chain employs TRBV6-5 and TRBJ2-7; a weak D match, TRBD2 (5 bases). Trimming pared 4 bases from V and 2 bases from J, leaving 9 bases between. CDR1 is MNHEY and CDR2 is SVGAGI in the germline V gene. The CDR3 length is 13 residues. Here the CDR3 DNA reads TGTGCCAGCAGTTCCGGGGTAACCTACGAGCAGTACTTC. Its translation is CASSSGVTYEQYF.

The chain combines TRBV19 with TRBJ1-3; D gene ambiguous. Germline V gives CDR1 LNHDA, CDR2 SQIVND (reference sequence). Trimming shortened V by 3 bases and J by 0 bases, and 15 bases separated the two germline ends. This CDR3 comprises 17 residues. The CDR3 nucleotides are TGTGCCAGTAGTATGGCGGGAACGGTGAGCTCTGGAAACACCATATATTTT. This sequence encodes CASSMAGTVSSGNTIYF.

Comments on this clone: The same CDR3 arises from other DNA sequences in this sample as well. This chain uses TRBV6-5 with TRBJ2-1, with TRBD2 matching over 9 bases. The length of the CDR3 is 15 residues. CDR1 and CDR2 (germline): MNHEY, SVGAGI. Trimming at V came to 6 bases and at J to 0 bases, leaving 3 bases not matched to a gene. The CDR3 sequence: CASSRSGSSYNEQFF. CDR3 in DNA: TGTGCCAGCAGCCGTAGCGGGAGCTCCTACAATGAGCAGTTCTTC.

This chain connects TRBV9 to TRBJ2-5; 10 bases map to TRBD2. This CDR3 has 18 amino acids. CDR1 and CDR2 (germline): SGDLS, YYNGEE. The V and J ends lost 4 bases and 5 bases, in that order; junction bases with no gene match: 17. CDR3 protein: CASSSSGPSGSVVETQYF. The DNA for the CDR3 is TGTGCCAGCAGCTCCAGTGGTCCTAGCGGGAGTGTCGTGGAGACCCAGTACTTC.

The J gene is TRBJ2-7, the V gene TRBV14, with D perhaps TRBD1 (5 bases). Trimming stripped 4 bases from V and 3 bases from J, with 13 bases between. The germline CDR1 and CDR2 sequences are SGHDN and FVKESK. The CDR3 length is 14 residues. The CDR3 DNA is TGTGCCAGCAGCCGGCTACAGGACGGCTACGAGCAGTACTTC. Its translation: CASSRLQDGYEQYF.